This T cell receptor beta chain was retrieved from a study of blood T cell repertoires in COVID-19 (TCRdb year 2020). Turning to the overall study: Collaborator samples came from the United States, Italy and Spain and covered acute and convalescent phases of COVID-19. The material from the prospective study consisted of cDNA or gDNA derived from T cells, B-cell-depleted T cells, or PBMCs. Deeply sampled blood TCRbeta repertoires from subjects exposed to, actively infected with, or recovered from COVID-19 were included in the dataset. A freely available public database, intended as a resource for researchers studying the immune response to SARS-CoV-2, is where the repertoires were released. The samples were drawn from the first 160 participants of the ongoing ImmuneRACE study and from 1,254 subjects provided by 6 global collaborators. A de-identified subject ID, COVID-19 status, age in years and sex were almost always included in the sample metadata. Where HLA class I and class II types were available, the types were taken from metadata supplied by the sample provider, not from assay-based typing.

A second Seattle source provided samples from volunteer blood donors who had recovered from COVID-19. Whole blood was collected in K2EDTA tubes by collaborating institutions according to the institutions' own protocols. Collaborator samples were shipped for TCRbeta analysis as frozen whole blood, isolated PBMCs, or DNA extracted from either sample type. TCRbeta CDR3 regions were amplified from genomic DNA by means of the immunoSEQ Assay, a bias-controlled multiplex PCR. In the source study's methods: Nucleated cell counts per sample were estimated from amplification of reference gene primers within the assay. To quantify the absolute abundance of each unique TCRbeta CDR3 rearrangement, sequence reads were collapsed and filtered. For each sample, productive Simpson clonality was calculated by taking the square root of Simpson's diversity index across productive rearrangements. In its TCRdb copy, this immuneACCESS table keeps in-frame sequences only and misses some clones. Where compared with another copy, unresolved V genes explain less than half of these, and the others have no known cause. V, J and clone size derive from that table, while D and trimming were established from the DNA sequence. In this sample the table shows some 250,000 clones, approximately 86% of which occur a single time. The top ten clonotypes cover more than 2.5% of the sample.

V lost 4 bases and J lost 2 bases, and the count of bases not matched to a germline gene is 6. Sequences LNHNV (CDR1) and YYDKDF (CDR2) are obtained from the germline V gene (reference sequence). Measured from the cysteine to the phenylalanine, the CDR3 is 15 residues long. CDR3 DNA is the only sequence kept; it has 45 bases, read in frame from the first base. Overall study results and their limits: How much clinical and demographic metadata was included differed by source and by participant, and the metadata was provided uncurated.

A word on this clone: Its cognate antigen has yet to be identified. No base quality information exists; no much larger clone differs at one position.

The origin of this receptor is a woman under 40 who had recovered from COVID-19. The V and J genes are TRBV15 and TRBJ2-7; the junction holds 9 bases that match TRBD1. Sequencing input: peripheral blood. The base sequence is TGTGCCACCAGCACGATACAGGGGGCTGCCTACGAGCAGTACTTC. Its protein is CATSTIQGAAYEQYF.